The clone carrying this T cell receptor (beta chain) has just a few counts. No antigen is known for it. These data belong to a study of T cells after yellow fever vaccination. Study-wide points: The booster saw the reappearance of most primary-vaccination clones (roughly 96% CD4, 88% CD8).

Making TCR cDNA involved 5'RACE template switching, which added UMIs and a universal primer site. TCRdb itself ran the 5' RACE reads through MiXCR, one entry per CDR3 protein. Counted here are about 430,000 distinct CDR3 sequences, around 20% occurring once; the ten biggest clones make up roughly a sixth. This TCR derives from a man aged 18 to 29 who received the YFV17D yellow fever vaccine. The starting material was PBMCs, obtained before the yellow fever booster vaccination.

The CDR3 loop reads CASSLAHGGNNEQFF. The CDR3 DNA follows: TGTGCCAGCAGCTTGGCCCACGGGGGAAACAATGAGCAGTTCTTC. The J gene is TRBJ2-1, the V gene TRBV5-4; D may be TRBD2 (6 bases). CDR1 SGHNT and CDR2 YYREEE come from the germline V gene (reference sequence). The CDR3 consists of 15 residues. V was cut by 0 bases and J by 5 bases, with 12 bases left in between. Combining the CDR3 with reference TRBV5-4 and TRBJ2-1 gives the whole variable domain ETGVTQSPTHLIKTRGQQVTLRCSSQSGHNTVSWYQQALGQGPQFIFQYYREEENGRGNFPPRFSGLQFPNYSSELNVNALELDDSALYLCASSLAHGGNNEQFFGPGTRLTVL.